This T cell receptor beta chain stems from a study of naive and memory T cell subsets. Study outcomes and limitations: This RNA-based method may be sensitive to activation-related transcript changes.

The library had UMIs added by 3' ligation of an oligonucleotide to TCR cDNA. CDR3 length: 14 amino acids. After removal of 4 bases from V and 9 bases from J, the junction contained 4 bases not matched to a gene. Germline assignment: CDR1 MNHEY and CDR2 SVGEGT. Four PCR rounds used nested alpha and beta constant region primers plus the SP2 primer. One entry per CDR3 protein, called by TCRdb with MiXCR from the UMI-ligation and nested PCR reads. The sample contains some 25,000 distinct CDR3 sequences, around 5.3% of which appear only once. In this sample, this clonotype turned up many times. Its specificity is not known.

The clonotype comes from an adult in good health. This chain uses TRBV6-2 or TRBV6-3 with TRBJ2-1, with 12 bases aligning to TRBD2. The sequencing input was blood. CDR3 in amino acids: CASSSSGRAVEQFF. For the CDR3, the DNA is TGTGCCAGCAGTTCTAGCGGGAGGGCCGTTGAGCAGTTCTTC.